Each of the 20 T cell receptor beta chains below was sequenced from the same sample in a study of cytomegalovirus exposure and HLA in healthy donors. The PCR was carried out with 60 Vbeta primers and 13 Jbeta primers. Only in-frame clones appear in the TCRdb table, and some are missing; sequencing was by immunoSEQ multiplex PCR. The top ten clones hold 7% of a sample with roughly 150,000 clones, 78% of them seen once. Sequencing used PBMCs. These receptors came from a woman in her thirties or forties in good health and CMV-seropositive.

V usage is TRBV6-6 and J usage is TRBJ1-4; TRBD1 aligns across 7 bases. J gave up 8 bases and V 4 bases, and 10 bases lay outside the gene matches. The germline gives CDR1 MNHNY, CDR2 SVGAGI (reference sequence). CDR3 length: 15 amino acids. CDR3: CASSSPGRGREKLFF. CDR3 sequence (DNA): TGTGCCAGCAGTTCCCCCGGTAGGGGGCGCGAAAAACTGTTTTTT.

This chain uses TRBV7-9 with TRBJ1-1; D may be TRBD1 (6 bases). The CDR3 runs to 15 residues. Trimming left V 5 bases short and J 7 bases short, with 20 bases between. Germline V gives CDR1 SEHNR, CDR2 FQNEAQ (reference sequence). In DNA form, the CDR3 reads TGTGCCAGCAGCCCAGACGTCCCGGGAGGGGGTGAAGCTTTCTTT. Translated: CASSPDVPGGGEAFF.

This sequence joins TRBV6-1 and TRBJ2-3; 7 bases are shared with TRBD1. Losses at the gene ends were 5 bases for V and 2 bases for J; bases not matched to a gene: 7. This CDR3 contains 15 residues. Germline lookup yields CDR1 MNHNS and CDR2 SASEGT. The CDR3 loop is CASSTGAPATDTQYF. CDR3 bases: TGTGCCAGCAGTACAGGGGCTCCGGCCACAGATACGCAGTATTTT.

As regards this clone: A read error may account for a junction end that differs from germline. This chain uses TRBV5-1 with TRBJ1-2; 10 positions agree with TRBD1. Germline CDR1 is SGHRS and CDR2 is YFSETQ. This CDR3 has 13 residues. The CDR3 protein is CASSALTGGSAAF. CDR3 nucleotides: TGCGCCAGCAGCGCCCTGACAGGGGGCAGTGCTGCCTTC.

V and J are TRBV28 and TRBJ2-7; 10 positions agree with TRBD1. CDR1 is MDHEN and CDR2 is SYDVKM in the germline V gene. This CDR3 has 14 amino acids. V lost 6 bases and J lost 4; bases outside the gene matches: 6. This CDR3 reads CASSSGTGVYEQYF. CDR3 sequence (DNA): TGTGCCAGCAGCTCCGGGACAGGGGTTTACGAGCAGTACTTC.

The chain couples TRBV9 to TRBJ1-3; tentatively, D is TRBD1 (6 bases). Trimming pared 2 bases from V and 1 base from J, leaving 13 bases between. The CDR3 spans 16 residues. Germline lookup yields CDR1 SGDLS and CDR2 YYNGEE. CDR3 sequence: CASSVGGGRSGNTIYF. DNA of the CDR3: TGTGCCAGCAGCGTGGGTGGGGGCCGATCTGGAAACACCATATATTTT.

The J gene is TRBJ2-2, the V gene TRBV5-4; TRBD1 matches at 7 bases. The CDR3 runs to 15 residues. Germline V lookup: CDR1 SGHNT, CDR2 YYREEE (reference sequence). The junction had 8 bases not matched to a gene; V was cut back by 4 bases and J by 5 bases. This chain's CDR3 is CASSPIQGWTGELFF. The CDR3 coding sequence is TGTGCCAGCAGCCCAATACAGGGGTGGACCGGGGAGCTGTTTTTT. Full variable domain (outside the CDR3, taken from reference TRBV5-4 and TRBJ2-2): ETGVTQSPTHLIKTRGQQVTLRCSSQSGHNTVSWYQQALGQGPQFIFQYYREEENGRGNFPPRFSGLQFPNYSSELNVNALELDDSALYLCASSPIQGWTGELFFGEGSRLTVL.

The chain recombines TRBV5-4 with TRBJ2-3, with 10 bases matching TRBD2. CDR1 and CDR2 (germline): SGHNT, YYREEE (reference sequence). The CDR3 is made up of 15 amino acids. V lost 4 bases and J lost 3; bases outside the gene matches: 5. The CDR3 DNA reads TGTGCCAGCAGCCCCGGACTAGCGGTAACAGATACGCAGTATTTT. Protein sequence: CASSPGLAVTDTQYF.

J is TRBJ1-1 and V is TRBV5-1; the D gene is possibly TRBD1 (5 bases). Trimming took off 2 bases at V and 8 bases at J, with 13 bases between the two ends. The CDR3 runs 13 residues. Germline-derived CDR1 and CDR2 are SGHRS and YFSETQ. The CDR3 region is CASSFQEGQEAFF. CDR3 sequence (DNA): TGCGCCAGCAGCTTTCAGGAGGGGCAGGAAGCTTTCTTT.

The V and J genes are TRBV6-5 and TRBJ2-2, with TRBD1 identical over 10 bases. Germline V lookup: CDR1 MNHEY, CDR2 SVGAGI. The CDR3 has 15 residues. The V gene end was trimmed by 5 bases and the J gene end by 7 bases; junction bases not matched to a gene: 7. The CDR3 spells CASSPGTGVGGELFF. The CDR3 bases are TGTGCCAGCAGTCCCGGGACAGGGGTTGGCGGGGAGCTGTTTTTT.

This clone came up a few times. The chain combines TRBV6-5 with TRBJ1-1; D is possibly TRBD1 (5 bases). This CDR3 contains 16 residues. From germline, CDR1 is MNHEY and CDR2 SVGAGI. The ends were cut back, 0 bases at V and 5 bases at J, with 16 bases in the middle. The CDR3 reads CASSYSLGGEGTEAFF. The CDR3 coding sequence is TGTGCCAGCAGTTACTCGCTTGGGGGGGAAGGGACTGAAGCTTTCTTT.

The V call is TRBV29-1, the J call TRBJ1-3; 10 bases agree with TRBD1. The V gene's germline CDR1 is SQVTM and CDR2 ANQGSEA. The ends lost 5 bases at V and 2 bases at J; junction bases unmatched: 3. This CDR3 is 14 amino acids long. The CDR3 DNA reads as TGCAGCGTTTTAGGACAGGGGGCTGGAAACACCATATATTTT. Protein sequence: CSVLGQGAGNTIYF.

The V and J genes are TRBV27 and TRBJ1-5; D gene ambiguous. The ends were cut back, 5 bases at V and 5 bases at J, with 10 bases in the middle. In germline, CDR1 is MNHEY, CDR2 SMNVEV (reference sequence). This CDR3 is 13 amino acids long. Here the CDR3 DNA reads TGTGCCAGCAGTCTTGGGCAGGATCAGCCCCAGCATTTT. Its protein is CASSLGQDQPQHF.

The chain employs TRBV10-2 and TRBJ2-3; 8 nucleotides match TRBD2. The CDR3 is made up of 14 amino acids. The germline V gene has CDR1 WSHSY and CDR2 SAAADI. Trimming at V came to 7 bases and at J to 1 base, leaving 4 bases not matched to a gene. The DNA for the CDR3 is TGCGCCAGCACCCAGACTAGCGGCACAGATACGCAGTATTTT. This gives the protein CASTQTSGTDTQYF.

The J gene is TRBJ2-7, the V gene TRBV30; D ambiguous. V shed 0 bases and J shed 4 bases, with 7 bases lying between them. This CDR3 is 12 amino acids long. Looked up from germline, CDR1 is GTSNPN and CDR2 is SVGIG (reference sequence). The CDR3, as DNA: TGTGCCTGGAGTGTGCGCATATACGAGCAGTACTTC. It encodes CAWSVRIYEQYF.

This chain links TRBV7-9 with TRBJ2-1, with D possibly matching TRBD1 (6 bases). Deletions cut 6 bases from V and 4 bases from J, with 22 bases between. The CDR3 is 17 amino acids. Looked up from germline, CDR1 is SEHNR and CDR2 is FQNEAQ (reference sequence). The CDR3 loop is CASSPRPGQPRYNEQFF. The CDR3 nucleotides read TGTGCCAGCAGTCCCCGCCCTGGACAGCCGCGTTACAATGAGCAGTTCTTC.

In its sample, this clone was seen a few times. The genes are TRBV29-1 and TRBJ1-1; 7 bases agree with TRBD1. The V and J ends lost 5 bases and 8 bases, in that order; junction bases with no gene match: 8. The CDR3 has 12 residues. Germline CDR1 reads SQVTM; CDR2 reads ANQGSEA. The CDR3 coding sequence is TGCAGCGTTTACCTAGACAGGGTAGAAGCTTTCTTT. It codes for CSVYLDRVEAFF.

V and J are TRBV6-1 and TRBJ1-1; TRBD1 agrees at 9 bases. Germline CDR1 and CDR2: MNHNS and SASEGT. The CDR3 has 16 residues. Trimming at V came to 3 bases and at J to 0 bases, leaving 5 bases not matched to a gene. This CDR3 reads CASSDLQGAVNTEAFF. The CDR3 DNA reads as TGTGCCAGCAGTGATCTACAGGGGGCAGTGAACACTGAAGCTTTCTTT.

This chain connects TRBV10-2 to TRBJ1-4; 10 bases are a match to TRBD1. Trimming cost V 6 bases and J 8 bases; bases outside gene matches: 6. Germline V gene data show CDR1 as WSHSY and CDR2 as SAAADI. The CDR3 sequence is 14 residues long. This CDR3 is CASRPGTGVEKLFF. CDR3 DNA sequence: TGCGCCAGCAGGCCCGGGACAGGGGTGGAAAAACTGTTTTTT.

This clone was picked up a small number of times. The V call is TRBV25-1, the J call TRBJ1-2, with TRBD1 matching 7 bases. CDR3 size: 15 residues. With 3 bases clipped from V and 0 bases from J, the junction kept 4 bases outside the gene matches. Germline V gives CDR1 MGHDK, CDR2 SYGVNS. CDR3 protein: CASSDYRGANYGYTF. CDR3 in DNA: TGTGCCAGCAGTGATTACAGGGGAGCTAACTATGGCTACACCTTC.